These T cell receptor beta chains were read from a single sample in a study of Graves' ophthalmopathy and Graves' hyperthyroidism. TCRdb ran MiXCR on the multiplex PCR reads and lists one entry per CDR3 protein. Here the sample spans 500,000 to 700,000 distinct CDR3 sequences, about 40% being singletons. What was sequenced was peripheral blood or thyroid tissue (not recorded which). The receptor set was obtained from an adult man with Graves' hyperthyroidism. Both conserved end residues are part of each CDR3. The D gene is left open where the match is weak. Rows may omit the clone size; those that give it use once, few, many or a size class.

j_call: TRBJ2-7; clone_size: many; v_call: TRBV12-3/TRBV12-4; d_call: -; cdr3_aa: CASTVRPGTYEQYF; cdr3_nt: TGTGCCAGCACTGTCCGGCCTGGGACCTACGAGCAGTACTTC
j_call: TRBJ2-5; clone_size: many; v_call: TRBV6-5; d_call: -; cdr3_aa: CASLTAGSETQYF; cdr3_nt: TGTGCCAGCCTCACGGCGGGCAGCGAGACCCAGTACTTC
j_call: TRBJ1-4; clone_size: -; v_call: TRBV15; d_call: -; cdr3_aa: CAASRDPPGSTNEKLFF; cdr3_nt: TGTGCCGCCAGCAGAGATCCCCCCGGATCAACTAATGAAAAACTGTTTTTT
j_call: TRBJ2-5; clone_size: -; v_call: TRBV7-9; d_call: -; cdr3_aa: CASSSLALGLQFGTQYF; cdr3_nt: TGTGCCAGCAGTTCCCTAGCGTTGGGTCTTCAGTTTGGGACCCAGTACTTC
j_call: TRBJ2-2; clone_size: few; v_call: TRBV7-9; d_call: -; cdr3_aa: CASSSTQGANTGELFF; cdr3_nt: TGTGCCAGCAGCTCAACACAAGGGGCGAACACCGGGGAGCTGTTTTTT
j_call: TRBJ1-1; clone_size: -; v_call: TRBV9; d_call: -; cdr3_aa: CASSPQGRLPNTEAFF; cdr3_nt: TGTGCCAGCAGCCCTCAAGGCAGGTTGCCGAACACTGAAGCTTTCTTT
j_call: TRBJ2-7; clone_size: -; v_call: TRBV7-9; d_call: TRBD2; cdr3_aa: CASSPPGGGPGEQYF; cdr3_nt: TGTGCCAGCAGCCCCCCCGGCGGGGGGCCGGGAGAGCAGTACTTC
j_call: TRBJ2-7; clone_size: -; v_call: TRBV7-8; d_call: -; cdr3_aa: CASSRVRGGPYEQYF; cdr3_nt: TGTGCCAGCAGCCGGGTTCGTGGGGGGCCCTACGAGCAGTACTTC
j_call: TRBJ1-5; clone_size: many; v_call: TRBV2; d_call: TRBD1; cdr3_aa: CASSERTGYQPQHF; cdr3_nt: TGTGCCAGCAGTGAAAGGACAGGCTATCAGCCCCAGCATTTT
j_call: TRBJ1-6; clone_size: -; v_call: TRBV7-9; d_call: -; cdr3_aa: CATSPPGRSFNSPLHF; cdr3_nt: TGTGCCACCAGCCCCCCCGGACGGTCCTTCAATTCACCCCTCCACTTT
j_call: TRBJ1-4; clone_size: many; v_call: TRBV9; d_call: TRBD1; cdr3_aa: CASTLSGTANEKLFF; cdr3_nt: TGTGCCAGCACCTTATCCGGGACAGCTAATGAAAAACTGTTTTTT
j_call: TRBJ1-2; clone_size: -; v_call: TRBV7-2; d_call: TRBD1; cdr3_aa: CASSSGQATGYTF; cdr3_nt: TGTGCCAGCAGCTCAGGACAGGCTACTGGCTACACCTTC
j_call: TRBJ1-6; clone_size: many; v_call: TRBV2; d_call: TRBD1; cdr3_aa: CASVLRGHLLGSPLHF; cdr3_nt: TGTGCCAGCGTCCTAAGGGGGCACCTGCTGGGATCACCCCTCCACTTT
j_call: TRBJ1-1; clone_size: few; v_call: TRBV5-8; d_call: -; cdr3_aa: CASSWGGANTEAFF; cdr3_nt: TGTGCCAGCAGCTGGGGTGGGGCGAACACTGAAGCTTTCTTT
j_call: TRBJ1-5; clone_size: once; v_call: TRBV10-3; d_call: TRBD1; cdr3_aa: CAIRMTGLMINQPQHF; cdr3_nt: TGTGCCATCAGAATGACAGGGCTCATGATCAATCAGCCCCAGCATTTT
j_call: TRBJ1-2; clone_size: -; v_call: TRBV7-6; d_call: -; cdr3_aa: CASSAGLAGPPRTSDGYTF; cdr3_nt: TGTGCCAGCAGCGCGGGACTAGCGGGGCCCCCCAGGACGTCCGATGGCTACACCTTC
j_call: TRBJ2-7; clone_size: many; v_call: TRBV2; d_call: -; cdr3_aa: CASSVVMTGVSEQYF; cdr3_nt: TGTGCCAGCAGTGTAGTCATGACAGGTGTCTCCGAGCAGTACTTC
j_call: TRBJ2-5; clone_size: many; v_call: TRBV24-1; d_call: TRBD2; cdr3_aa: CATGEGAVAGETQYF; cdr3_nt: TGTGCCACCGGGGAGGGCGCGGTCGCCGGAGAGACCCAGTACTTC
j_call: TRBJ1-3; clone_size: many; v_call: TRBV7-2; d_call: -; cdr3_aa: CASSSGRANTIYF; cdr3_nt: TGTGCCAGCAGCTCAGGGCGAGCAAACACCATATATTTT
j_call: TRBJ1-6; clone_size: few; v_call: TRBV28; d_call: TRBD1; cdr3_aa: CASSALGTVRNSPLHF; cdr3_nt: TGTGCCAGCAGCGCTCTCGGGACAGTGCGTAATTCACCCCTCCACTTT
j_call: TRBJ1-3; clone_size: many; v_call: TRBV15; d_call: -; cdr3_aa: CATSRAALAGNTIYF; cdr3_nt: TGTGCCACCAGCAGAGCGGCGCTGGCTGGAAACACCATATATTTT
j_call: TRBJ1-5; clone_size: -; v_call: TRBV2; d_call: -; cdr3_aa: CASSFYRAGEPQHF; cdr3_nt: TGTGCCAGCAGTTTCTATCGGGCCGGGGAGCCCCAGCATTTT
j_call: TRBJ1-2; clone_size: -; v_call: TRBV6-2/TRBV6-3; d_call: -; cdr3_aa: CASSFFTGAGYGYTF; cdr3_nt: TGTGCCAGCAGTTTTTTTACGGGGGCAGGCTATGGCTACACCTTC
j_call: TRBJ1-5; clone_size: -; v_call: TRBV28; d_call: -; cdr3_aa: CASSLRDGNQPQHF; cdr3_nt: TGTGCCAGCAGTTTAAGGGACGGCAATCAGCCCCAGCATTTT
j_call: TRBJ2-5; clone_size: -; v_call: TRBV12-3/TRBV12-4; d_call: -; cdr3_aa: CASRKAGQETQYF; cdr3_nt: TGTGCCAGCAGAAAGGCGGGACAAGAGACCCAGTACTTC
j_call: TRBJ2-7; clone_size: many; v_call: TRBV6-1; d_call: -; cdr3_aa: CASSVLYEQYF; cdr3_nt: TGTGCCAGCAGTGTGCTCTACGAGCAGTACTTC
j_call: TRBJ1-2; clone_size: -; v_call: TRBV7-4; d_call: TRBD1; cdr3_aa: CASSFEGGGRYGYTF; cdr3_nt: TGTGCCAGCAGCTTTGAGGGAGGGGGCCGGTATGGCTACACCTTC
j_call: TRBJ1-1; clone_size: -; v_call: TRBV7-2; d_call: -; cdr3_aa: CASSLVGNTEALF; cdr3_nt: TGTGCCAGCAGCTTAGTGGGGAACACTGAAGCTCTCTTT
j_call: TRBJ1-2; clone_size: -; v_call: TRBV12-3/TRBV12-4; d_call: TRBD1; cdr3_aa: CASSRTGPGYGYTF; cdr3_nt: TGTGCCAGCAGCAGGACAGGGCCTGGCTATGGCTACACCTTC
j_call: TRBJ1-2; clone_size: -; v_call: TRBV10-3; d_call: -; cdr3_aa: CAITDTNYGYTF; cdr3_nt: TGTGCCATCACAGACACTAACTATGGCTACACCTTC
j_call: TRBJ1-3; clone_size: -; v_call: TRBV7-9; d_call: -; cdr3_aa: CASSFSSSGNTIYF; cdr3_nt: TGTGCCAGCAGCTTTTCTAGCTCTGGAAACACCATATATTTT
j_call: TRBJ2-1; clone_size: once; v_call: TRBV11-2; d_call: TRBD2; cdr3_aa: CASSSWTSGRNEQFF; cdr3_nt: TGTGCCAGCAGCTCGTGGACTAGCGGGAGGAATGAGCAGTTCTTC
j_call: TRBJ1-5; clone_size: -; v_call: TRBV6-6; d_call: TRBD1; cdr3_aa: CASRPPGGQGWDQPQHF; cdr3_nt: TGTGCCAGCAGACCCCCGGGTGGACAGGGGTGGGATCAGCCCCAGCATTTT
j_call: TRBJ2-7; clone_size: few; v_call: TRBV29-1; d_call: -; cdr3_aa: CSGGRGFDEQYF; cdr3_nt: TGCAGCGGAGGTCGGGGATTCGACGAGCAGTACTTC
j_call: TRBJ1-5; clone_size: -; v_call: TRBV6-1; d_call: -; cdr3_aa: CASSDRGFNGQPQHF; cdr3_nt: TGTGCCAGCAGCGACCGGGGCTTTAACGGTCAGCCCCAGCATTTT
j_call: TRBJ2-6; clone_size: -; v_call: TRBV10-3; d_call: -; cdr3_aa: CATSDPRDGDSGANVLTF; cdr3_nt: TGTGCCACCAGTGATCCCAGGGACGGCGACTCTGGGGCCAACGTCCTGACTTTC
j_call: TRBJ2-2; clone_size: few; v_call: TRBV2; d_call: TRBD2; cdr3_aa: CASSDGLAGSLNTGELFF; cdr3_nt: TGTGCCAGCAGTGACGGACTAGCGGGGTCGTTGAACACCGGGGAGCTGTTTTTT
j_call: TRBJ1-2; clone_size: -; v_call: TRBV7-9; d_call: -; cdr3_aa: CASSFPGRGVLGYGYTF; cdr3_nt: TGTGCCAGCAGCTTCCCAGGACGGGGGGTATTGGGCTATGGCTACACCTTC
j_call: TRBJ2-3; clone_size: -; v_call: TRBV2; d_call: -; cdr3_aa: CASSREGVSTDTQYF; cdr3_nt: TGTGCCAGCAGTCGAGAGGGGGTTAGCACAGATACGCAGTATTTT
j_call: TRBJ2-7; clone_size: -; v_call: TRBV5-1; d_call: -; cdr3_aa: CASSPSRDFLPYEQYF; cdr3_nt: TGCGCCAGCAGCCCATCCAGGGATTTCTTACCCTACGAGCAGTACTTC
j_call: TRBJ2-5; clone_size: many; v_call: TRBV7-2; d_call: -; cdr3_aa: CASSFRTEETQYF; cdr3_nt: TGTGCCAGCAGCTTTAGGACAGAAGAGACCCAGTACTTC
j_call: TRBJ2-5; clone_size: -; v_call: TRBV29-1; d_call: -; cdr3_aa: CSLGSWGDQETQYF; cdr3_nt: TGCAGCTTGGGTTCCTGGGGGGACCAAGAGACCCAGTACTTC
j_call: TRBJ1-3; clone_size: -; v_call: TRBV6-6; d_call: -; cdr3_aa: CASSYDGRGAGSGNTIYF; cdr3_nt: TGTGCCAGCAGTTACGACGGCAGGGGCGCCGGCTCTGGAAACACCATATATTTT
j_call: TRBJ2-7; clone_size: many; v_call: TRBV7-2; d_call: -; cdr3_aa: CASTTGPAGLYEQYF; cdr3_nt: TGTGCCAGCACCACTGGACCCGCAGGCCTCTACGAGCAGTACTTC
j_call: TRBJ1-4; clone_size: many; v_call: TRBV6-5; d_call: -; cdr3_aa: CASTDGGVGEKLFF; cdr3_nt: TGTGCCAGCACCGATGGGGGAGTGGGGGAAAAACTGTTTTTT
j_call: TRBJ2-2; clone_size: few; v_call: TRBV2; d_call: -; cdr3_aa: CARGSTQGGFTGELFF; cdr3_nt: TGTGCCAGAGGCTCGACTCAGGGAGGATTCACCGGGGAGCTGTTTTTT
j_call: TRBJ2-5; clone_size: many; v_call: TRBV29-1; d_call: -; cdr3_aa: CSVPTYQETQYF; cdr3_nt: TGCAGCGTTCCGACTTACCAAGAGACCCAGTACTTC
j_call: TRBJ2-3; clone_size: -; v_call: TRBV10-3; d_call: TRBD2; cdr3_aa: CAINSGTSGGAGDTQYF; cdr3_nt: TGTGCCATCAACTCCGGGACTAGCGGGGGGGCGGGAGATACGCAGTATTTT
j_call: TRBJ2-7; clone_size: once; v_call: TRBV19; d_call: -; cdr3_aa: CASSILPGSYEQYF; cdr3_nt: TGTGCCAGTAGTATTTTGCCAGGCTCCTACGAGCAGTACTTC
j_call: TRBJ1-2; clone_size: many; v_call: TRBV29-1; d_call: -; cdr3_aa: CSVDPQDGYTF; cdr3_nt: TGCAGCGTTGACCCCCAGGATGGCTACACCTTC
j_call: TRBJ2-3; clone_size: -; v_call: TRBV7-9; d_call: TRBD2; cdr3_aa: CASRGAGGNTDTQYF; cdr3_nt: TGTGCCAGCCGGGGAGCGGGAGGGAACACAGATACGCAGTATTTT
j_call: TRBJ2-5; clone_size: many; v_call: TRBV7-2; d_call: -; cdr3_aa: CASSPDRGGETQYF; cdr3_nt: TGTGCCAGCAGCCCGGACCGAGGGGGAGAGACCCAGTACTTC
j_call: TRBJ2-2; clone_size: -; v_call: TRBV3-1; d_call: -; cdr3_aa: CASHPRTDPNTGELFF; cdr3_nt: TGTGCCAGCCACCCTAGGACAGATCCGAACACCGGGGAGCTGTTTTTT
j_call: TRBJ2-3; clone_size: -; v_call: TRBV7-3; d_call: TRBD2; cdr3_aa: CASDCLRGGHGDTQYF; cdr3_nt: TGTGCCAGCGACTGCCTTCGGGGGGGCCATGGAGATACGCAGTATTTT
j_call: TRBJ2-7; clone_size: -; v_call: TRBV11-1; d_call: TRBD1; cdr3_aa: CASSLWAGGSYEQYF; cdr3_nt: TGTGCCAGCAGCTTATGGGCAGGGGGATCCTACGAGCAGTACTTC